The 7 T cell receptor beta chains reported below all come from one sample, sequenced in a study of identical twins. TCRdb re-called the 5' RACE reads through MiXCR, storing one row per CDR3 protein. The table records some 500,000 distinct CDR3 sequences, approximately 15% of them present only once. These records were also assigned to another study, of yellow fever vaccine responses in identical twins.

Source material: CD4+ T cells sorted from blood. These receptors were obtained from a woman between 18 and 30 years old in good health.

J is TRBJ1-2 and V is TRBV2, with 7 bases matching TRBD1. Germline CDR1 SNHLY, CDR2 FYNNEI. With V trimmed by 6 bases and J by 2 bases, 12 bases remained unmatched. This CDR3 has 16 residues. CDR3: CASRALGQDKNYGYTF. In DNA, the CDR3 is TGTGCCAGCAGGGCACTAGGACAGGACAAAAACTATGGCTACACCTTC.

CDR3 nucleotides: TGTGCCAGCAGTTGGGGACAATACTATCAACTGTTTTTT. It is translated as CASSWGQYYQLFF. V gene TRBV28 combines with J gene TRBJ1-4; the D gene is possibly TRBD1 (6 bases). The CDR3 contains 13 residues. CDR1 is MDHEN, CDR2 SYDVKM, per germline. The V end lost 4 bases, the J end lost 12 bases, and 15 bases lay between the germline ends.

J is TRBJ2-1 and V is TRBV6-2 or TRBV6-3; the match to TRBD2 covers 11 bases. From germline, CDR1 is MNHEY and CDR2 SVGEGT. Germline trimming cut 1 base from V and 1 base from J; bases unmatched to any gene: 3. The CDR3 spans 17 residues. CDR3 sequence reads: CASSYLTSGKSYNEQFF. CDR3 nucleotide sequence: TGTGCCAGCAGTTACTTGACTAGCGGGAAGTCCTACAATGAGCAGTTCTTC.

This clonotype was detected ten times or more. The chain links TRBV5-1 to TRBJ2-5, with D perhaps matching TRBD1 (5 bases). V was cut by 4 bases and J by 4 bases, with 20 bases left in between. This CDR3 contains 16 residues. Germline-derived CDR1 and CDR2 are SGHRS and YFSETQ. In nucleotides, the CDR3 is TGCGCCAGCAGCCCAAAGACAGTTTTTGGCGGAGAGACCCAGTACTTC. It is translated as CASSPKTVFGGETQYF. The whole variable domain, filled in from reference TRBV5-1 and TRBJ2-5, reads KAGVTQTPRYLIKTRGQQVTLSCSPISGHRSVSWYQQTPGQGLQFLFEYFSETQRNKGNFPGRFSGRQFSNSRSEMNVSTLELGDSALYLCASSPKTVFGGETQYFGPGTRLLVL.

V gene TRBV29-1 combines with J gene TRBJ2-7, with 14 bases fitting TRBD2. CDR3 length: 15 residues. The junction had 5 bases not matched to a gene; V was cut back by 4 bases and J by 3 bases. In germline, CDR1 is SQVTM, CDR2 ANQGSEA. Here the CDR3 DNA reads TGCAGCGTTGGACTAGCGGGAGGGCCGGTCTACGAGCAGTACTTC. Its protein product is CSVGLAGGPVYEQYF.

The chain is built from TRBV20-1 and TRBJ2-3; D is perhaps TRBD2 (6 bases). The CDR3 consists of 16 residues. Trimming shortened V by 3 bases and J by 0 bases, and 16 bases separated the two germline ends. Germline CDR1 is DFQATT and CDR2 is SNEGSKA (reference sequence). The CDR3 coding sequence is TGCAGTGCTAGGGACCCTTGGGCGGGGAGCACAGATACGCAGTATTTT. Amino acid sequence: CSARDPWAGSTDTQYF.

V is TRBV27 and J is TRBJ2-7; unclear D gene. The CDR3 is made up of 12 amino acids. V was pared by 8 bases and J by 7 bases, with 15 bases between. The germline V gene has CDR1 MNHEY and CDR2 SMNVEV (reference sequence). The CDR3 bases are TGTGCCAGCCGGGCCCGAACGAGGGAGCAGTACTTC. This codes for CASRARTREQYF.